The 19 T cell receptor beta chains reported below all come from one sample, sequenced in a study of blood T cell repertoires in COVID-19. Method: immunoSEQ multiplex PCR; TCRdb's copy keeps in-frame clones and lacks some. The sample yields 150,000 or so clones, 82% seen once. Sequencing was performed on peripheral blood. The source is a woman in her thirties or forties with COVID-19, enrolled during active disease.

The chain employs TRBV7-9 and TRBJ2-3, with D perhaps TRBD2 (6 bases). Germline V lookup: CDR1 SEHNR, CDR2 FQNEAQ (reference sequence). V was cut by 3 bases and J by 5 bases, with 18 bases left in between. CDR3 size: 16 residues. CDR3 in amino acids: CASSFYTQGGQDTQYF. The CDR3 bases are TGTGCCAGCAGCTTCTATACCCAGGGAGGTCAAGATACGCAGTATTTT. Full variable domain (remainder filled in from reference TRBV7-9 and TRBJ2-3): DTGVSQNPRHKITKRGQNVTFRCDPISEHNRLYWYRQTLGQGPEFLTYFQNEAQLEKSRLLSDRFSAERPKGSFSTLEIQRTEQGDSAMYLCASSFYTQGGQDTQYFGPGTRLTVL.

This CDR3 is CASSPGAGTYNEQFF. DNA of the CDR3: TGTGCCAGCTCACCAGGCGCAGGTACCTACAATGAGCAGTTCTTC. The chain employs TRBV18 and TRBJ2-1, with no clear D. CDR1 and CDR2 from the germline V gene are KGHSH and LQKENI. The V gene lost 2 bases and the J gene lost 2 bases, with 10 bases spanning the gap. This CDR3 is built from 15 residues.

This chain connects TRBV28 to TRBJ1-1; D call uncertain. Deletions cut 11 bases from V and 3 bases from J, with 16 bases between. Germline-derived CDR1 and CDR2 are MDHEN and SYDVKM. The length of the CDR3 is 13 residues. For the CDR3, the DNA is TGTGCCCTCGCGCGGGCCCCACACACTGAAGCTTTCTTT. This sequence encodes CALARAPHTEAFF.

This clone has a count of ten or more. This specimen includes other DNA sequences encoding the same CDR3. The rearrangement links TRBV28 to TRBJ2-7; TRBD2 agrees at 8 bases. This CDR3 region has 15 residues. Per germline, CDR1 MDHEN and CDR2 SYDVKM. The trim removed 3 bases at V and 5 bases at J, leaving 9 bases unmatched. The CDR3 nucleotides read TGTGCCAGCAGTTTTGGGCCCACTAGCGGCCACGAGCAGTACTTC. It codes for CASSFGPTSGHEQYF.

The genes are TRBV7-2 and TRBJ2-7, with 10 bases that match TRBD1. The CDR3 has 19 residues. Germline V CDR1 and CDR2: SGHTA, FQGNSA. V was clipped by 5 bases and J by 3 bases; unmatched bases: 19. The CDR3 loop reads CASSTTSPPGQGLGYEQYV. CDR3 bases: TGTGCCAGCAGCACAACGTCTCCTCCGGGACAGGGGCTGGGCTACGAGCAGTACGTC.

The chain links TRBV4-2 to TRBJ2-5; D possibly corresponds to TRBD2 (6 bases). CDR3 length: 14 residues. Trimming took 4 bases from V and 2 from J, leaving 11 bases between them. CDR1 is LGHNA, CDR2 YNFKEQ, per germline. CDR3 DNA: TGTGCCAGCAGCCGAATAGCGGAACAAGAGACCCAGTACTTC. This gives the protein CASSRIAEQETQYF.

This clone was seen once. The J gene is TRBJ1-2, the V gene TRBV6-5; 11 bases are shared with TRBD1. Germline lookup yields CDR1 MNHEY and CDR2 SVGAGI. With V trimmed by 5 bases and J by 4 bases, 6 bases remained unmatched. This CDR3 is built from 15 residues. The CDR3 DNA reads TGTGCCAGCAGTAGGGACAGGGGGGATTTCTATGGCTACACCTTC. It yields the protein CASSRDRGDFYGYTF.

The V call is TRBV7-8, the J call TRBJ2-5; D not resolved. The CDR3 covers 14 residues. V shed 1 base and J shed 3 bases, with 9 bases lying between them. Germline V gene sequence: CDR1 SGHVS, CDR2 FQNEAQ. CDR3 residues: CASSLDSVKETQYF. In nucleotides, the CDR3 is TGTGCCAGCAGCTTAGATTCGGTGAAAGAGACCCAGTACTTC.

V and J are TRBV2 and TRBJ1-1, with D maybe TRBD1 (6 bases). The germline V gene has CDR1 SNHLY and CDR2 FYNNEI. The CDR3 is 15 amino acids. V was trimmed by 4 bases and J by 1 base, leaving 13 bases between them. This CDR3 reads CASSGQGLSNTEAFF. The CDR3 nucleotides are TGTGCCAGCAGTGGCCAGGGGCTATCGAACACTGAAGCTTTCTTT.

The V call is TRBV6-1, the J call TRBJ2-5, with a weak D call TRBD1 (7 bases). CDR3 length: 15 residues. Germline CDR1 is MNHNS and CDR2 is SASEGT. V lost 0 bases and J lost 2, with 10 bases in between. CDR3 nucleotide sequence: TGTGCCAGCAGTGAAGCAGCAGGGGGGCAAGAGACCCAGTACTTC. This encodes CASSEAAGGQETQYF.

V usage is TRBV6-5 and J usage is TRBJ1-5; 7 bases match TRBD1. Germline CDR1 is MNHEY and CDR2 is SVGAGI. V lost 6 bases, J lost 5 bases, and 10 bases stayed unmatched. This CDR3 is built from 15 residues. CDR3 coding DNA: TGTGCCAGCAGGGACCGGGACAGTCTCTATCAGCCCCAGCATTTT. It specifies CASRDRDSLYQPQHF.

The chain joins TRBV18 to TRBJ1-2; TRBD1 aligns across 7 bases. CDR1 and CDR2 (germline): KGHSH, LQKENI. This CDR3 region has 14 residues. The ends lost 6 bases at V and 7 bases at J; junction bases unmatched: 11. As DNA, the CDR3 is TGTGCCAGCTCGGAGGGACAGAGCCTGCTTGGCTACACCTTC. Amino acids: CASSEGQSLLGYTF.

This chain joins TRBV2 and TRBJ2-1, with D perhaps TRBD1 (6 bases). Germline CDR1 SNHLY, CDR2 FYNNEI. The CDR3 is made up of 13 amino acids. V lost 4 bases and J lost 5, with 9 bases in between. As DNA, the CDR3 is TGTGCCAGCAGTGTTTGGGACAACAATGAGCAGTTCTTC. Translated, it gives CASSVWDNNEQFF. The variable domain in full, with the rest retrieved from reference TRBV2 and TRBJ2-1, is EPEVTQTPSHQVTQMGQEVILRCVPISNHLYFYWYRQILGQKVEFLVSFYNNEISEKSEIFDDQFSVERPDGSNFTLKIRSTKLEDSAMYFCASSVWDNNEQFFGPGTRLTVL.

V gene TRBV19 combines with J gene TRBJ1-6, with TRBD1 matching over 8 bases. This CDR3 has 14 residues. Germline loops: CDR1 LNHDA, CDR2 SQIVND (reference sequence). The V gene end was trimmed by 7 bases and the J gene end by 10 bases; junction bases not matched to a gene: 9. The CDR3 sequence: CASTHDRGGSPLHF. In DNA, the CDR3 is TGTGCCAGTACCCACGACAGGGGCGGATCACCCCTCCACTTT.

V usage is TRBV5-8 and J usage is TRBJ1-5; the D gene is possibly TRBD1 (5 bases). The CDR3 extends over 14 amino acids. Trimming took 4 bases from V and 4 from J, leaving 12 bases between them. In germline, CDR1 is SGHTS, CDR2 YDEGEE. CDR3 region: CASSMGLQNQPQHF. The CDR3 region has the DNA TGTGCCAGCAGCATGGGACTGCAAAATCAGCCCCAGCATTTT.

The rearrangement joins TRBV9 to TRBJ1-2; 7 bases are shared with TRBD1. There are 16 residues in the CDR3. Germline assignment: CDR1 SGDLS and CDR2 YYNGEE. J gave up 10 bases and V 4 bases, and 19 bases lay outside the gene matches. The CDR3 loop reads CASSPSPGTAWAPYTF. The CDR3 bases are TGTGCCAGCAGCCCAAGTCCCGGGACAGCCTGGGCCCCCTACACCTTC.

The count of this clone is one. The chain is built from TRBV2 and TRBJ1-5; TRBD1 aligns across 7 bases. V lost 6 bases to trimming and J lost 4 bases; unmatched junction nucleotides: 9. The CDR3 sequence is 15 residues long. CDR1 is SNHLY, CDR2 FYNNEI, per germline. The CDR3, as DNA: TGTGCCAGCAGCCTGATCATGACAGGGAATCAGCCCCAGCATTTT. Protein: CASSLIMTGNQPQHF.

V gene TRBV3-1 (or the pseudogene TRBV3-2) combines with J gene TRBJ2-7; 10 bases line up with TRBD1. Germline CDR1 reads LGHDT; CDR2 reads YNNKEL (reference sequence). The J segment lost 4 bases and the V segment lost 4 bases, leaving 7 bases of the junction unmatched. CDR3 length: 15 amino acids. The CDR3 region has the DNA TGTGCCAGCAGCCCTCTGGGGACAGGGGAGTACGAGCAGTACTTC. Translating it yields CASSPLGTGEYEQYF.

The chain carries TRBV6-5 and TRBJ1-5, with D tentatively TRBD1 (5 bases). V lost 8 bases and J lost 3, with 11 bases in between. This CDR3 is built from 13 residues. Germline lookup yields CDR1 MNHEY and CDR2 SVGAGI. CDR3 sequence: CASRDSFNQPQHF. As DNA, the CDR3 is TGTGCCAGCCGAGACAGTTTCAATCAGCCCCAGCATTTT.